This is a list of T cell receptor beta chains from one sample in a study of blood T cell repertoires in COVID-19. Sequencing was performed with immunoSEQ multiplex PCR; in TCRdb, only in-frame clones are kept and a portion is missing. This table has a few hundred thousand clones, roughly nine tenths appearing once. The sample consisted of peripheral blood. The receptor source for this set is a man in his forties with active or convalescent COVID-19. CDR3s include the opening cysteine and the closing phenylalanine or tryptophan. Fields, in order: D gene, J gene, clone size, V gene, CDR3 protein, CDR3 DNA. A D gene is named only where the DNA matches it firmly. For some rows the clone size is stated as once, few or many, or as a class when expanded; others skip it.

D: TRBD1
J: TRBJ1-2
size: -
V: TRBV2
CDR3: CASSPWTGYGYTF
DNA: TGTGCCAGCAGTCCTTGGACAGGGTATGGCTACACCTTC

D: TRBD2
J: TRBJ2-5
size: -
V: TRBV4-1
CDR3: CASSQVSSGQETQYF
DNA: TGCGCCAGCAGCCAAGTCTCTAGCGGCCAAGAGACCCAGTACTTC

D: -
J: TRBJ1-4
size: -
V: TRBV5-5
CDR3: CASSLPSGVKLFF
DNA: TGTGCCAGCAGCTTACCTTCAGGGGTAAAACTGTTTTTT

D: -
J: TRBJ2-3
size: -
V: TRBV5-4
CDR3: CASSLGLGRVSTDTQYF
DNA: TGTGCCAGCAGCTTGGGGCTGGGTCGGGTTAGCACAGATACGCAGTATTTT

D: -
J: TRBJ1-5
size: few
V: TRBV15
CDR3: CATSRDRLLSNQPQHF
DNA: TGTGCCACCAGCAGAGACAGACTACTTAGCAATCAGCCCCAGCATTTT

D: TRBD1
J: TRBJ1-5
size: -
V: TRBV15
CDR3: CATSRGDRGRGQPQHF
DNA: TGTGCCACCAGCAGAGGAGACAGGGGAAGAGGGCAGCCCCAGCATTTT

D: -
J: TRBJ1-6
size: -
V: TRBV28
CDR3: CASSLREGDSPLHF
DNA: TGTGCCAGCAGTTTACGGGAGGGTGATTCACCCCTCCACTTT

D: -
J: TRBJ1-5
size: -
V: TRBV6-4
CDR3: CASSVILLSNQPQHF
DNA: TGTGCCAGCAGTGTAATACTTCTAAGCAATCAGCCCCAGCATTTT

D: -
J: TRBJ2-1
size: -
V: TRBV7-3
CDR3: CASSLTPAASVPQFF
DNA: TGTGCCAGCAGCTTAACCCCCGCGGCTAGCGTCCCCCAGTTCTTC

D: -
J: TRBJ2-3
size: -
V: TRBV10-3
CDR3: CAISESPMGFPGDTQYF
DNA: TGTGCCATCAGTGAGTCTCCTATGGGCTTTCCAGGAGATACGCAGTATTTT

D: TRBD1
J: TRBJ2-7
size: -
V: TRBV7-9
CDR3: CASSFTGTGGFHEQYF
DNA: TGTGCCAGCAGCTTCACCGGGACAGGGGGCTTCCACGAGCAGTACTTC

D: -
J: TRBJ1-2
size: -
V: TRBV28
CDR3: CASSQGVAGDYGYTF
DNA: TGTGCCAGCAGCCAAGGGGTTGCGGGGGACTATGGCTACACCTTC

D: TRBD2
J: TRBJ2-5
size: -
V: TRBV24-1
CDR3: CATSDPGRGETQYF
DNA: TGTGCCACCAGTGACCCCGGGAGGGGAGAGACCCAGTACTTC

D: -
J: TRBJ1-2
size: -
V: TRBV12-3/TRBV12-4
CDR3: CASSFGQGRGYTF
DNA: TGTGCCAGCAGTTTCGGGCAGGGAAGGGGCTACACCTTC

D: -
J: TRBJ1-2
size: -
V: TRBV7-9
CDR3: CASHTIGAGSNYGYTF
DNA: TGTGCCAGCCATACCATAGGGGCGGGAAGCAACTATGGCTACACCTTC

D: TRBD1
J: TRBJ1-2
size: -
V: TRBV27
CDR3: CASSITGDYGYTF
DNA: TGTGCCAGCAGTATAACAGGGGACTATGGCTACACCTTC

D: -
J: TRBJ1-5
size: few
V: TRBV27
CDR3: CASSYRENQPQHF
DNA: TGTGCCAGCAGTTACAGGGAGAATCAGCCCCAGCATTTT

D: -
J: TRBJ2-1
size: -
V: TRBV6-2/TRBV6-3
CDR3: CASSYSRRDEQFF
DNA: TGTGCCAGCAGTTACTCACGGCGGGATGAGCAGTTCTTC

D: -
J: TRBJ2-1
size: -
V: TRBV5-1
CDR3: CASSLTGPEQFF
DNA: TGCGCCAGCAGCTTGACAGGCCCAGAGCAGTTCTTC

D: -
J: TRBJ1-2
size: -
V: TRBV24-1
CDR3: CATSEGLWYGYTF
DNA: TGTGCCACCAGTGAAGGACTATGGTATGGCTACACCTTC

D: -
J: TRBJ2-3
size: -
V: TRBV29-1
CDR3: CSVGRDRDGDTQYF
DNA: TGCAGCGTCGGGAGGGACAGGGACGGAGATACGCAGTATTTT

D: TRBD1
J: TRBJ1-2
size: -
V: TRBV2
CDR3: CASSRDRVILYGYTF
DNA: TGTGCCAGCAGTAGGGACAGGGTGATCCTTTATGGCTACACCTTC

D: TRBD2
J: TRBJ2-7
size: -
V: TRBV6-4
CDR3: CAIPNGGSCYEQYF
DNA: TGTGCCATCCCTAACGGCGGGAGTTGCTACGAGCAGTACTTC

D: TRBD2
J: TRBJ2-1
size: -
V: TRBV5-4
CDR3: CASISSGGLGNEQFF
DNA: TGTGCCAGCATTTCTAGCGGGGGGTTGGGCAATGAGCAGTTCTTC

D: TRBD2
J: TRBJ2-7
size: -
V: TRBV2
CDR3: CASTTPLTSGLEQYF
DNA: TGTGCCAGCACCACGCCCTTGACTAGCGGGCTCGAGCAGTACTTC

D: TRBD1
J: TRBJ2-3
size: once
V: TRBV7-9
CDR3: CAGTGWAQGDTQYF
DNA: TGTGCCGGGACAGGGTGGGCGCAAGGAGATACGCAGTATTTT

D: TRBD1
J: TRBJ1-2
size: -
V: TRBV27
CDR3: CASSSLGTGGGGYTF
DNA: TGTGCCAGCAGTTCCCTCGGGACAGGGGGCGGTGGCTACACCTTC

D: TRBD1
J: TRBJ2-1
size: -
V: TRBV27
CDR3: CASSSTGGPYNEQFF
DNA: TGTGCCAGCAGTTCCACAGGGGGCCCCTACAATGAGCAGTTCTTC

D: -
J: TRBJ1-2
size: once
V: TRBV2
CDR3: CASSEARGGQGYTF
DNA: TGTGCCAGCAGTGAAGCGCGCGGGGGACAAGGCTACACCTTC

D: -
J: TRBJ2-1
size: once
V: TRBV27
CDR3: CASTRGRGANEQFF
DNA: TGTGCCAGCACCCGGGGCAGGGGCGCCAATGAGCAGTTCTTC

D: TRBD2
J: TRBJ2-5
size: -
V: TRBV13
CDR3: CASSLSPLAEETQYF
DNA: TGTGCCAGCAGTCTTAGCCCTCTAGCGGAAGAGACCCAGTACTTC

D: TRBD1
J: TRBJ2-2
size: -
V: TRBV9
CDR3: CASSFTTGSEAGELFF
DNA: TGTGCCAGCAGCTTCACGACAGGGAGCGAGGCCGGGGAGCTGTTTTTT

D: -
J: TRBJ1-5
size: -
V: TRBV19
CDR3: CATSFGVQNRQPQHF
DNA: TGTGCCACTTCCTTCGGGGTACAGAACCGACAGCCCCAGCATTTT

D: TRBD1
J: TRBJ2-7
size: -
V: TRBV27
CDR3: CASSKGTGFFYEQYF
DNA: TGTGCCAGCAGTAAAGGGACAGGTTTCTTCTACGAGCAGTACTTC

D: TRBD1
J: TRBJ2-1
size: -
V: TRBV7-9
CDR3: CASSFPGQGGEQFF
DNA: TGTGCCAGCAGTTTCCCGGGACAGGGAGGGGAGCAGTTCTTC

D: -
J: TRBJ2-1
size: -
V: TRBV27
CDR3: CASLTGKGNEQFF
DNA: TGTGCCAGCTTAACAGGGAAGGGCAATGAGCAGTTCTTC

D: -
J: TRBJ1-2
size: -
V: TRBV5-1
CDR3: CASSIQGNGYTF
DNA: TGCGCCAGCAGCATACAGGGAAATGGCTACACCTTC

D: -
J: TRBJ2-1
size: -
V: TRBV27
CDR3: CASSLVTGLNEQFF
DNA: TGTGCCAGCAGTTTAGTCACAGGGTTAAATGAGCAGTTCTTC

D: TRBD1
J: TRBJ2-2
size: -
V: TRBV5-4
CDR3: CASSSDRGGHGELFF
DNA: TGTGCCAGCAGCTCCGACAGGGGAGGTCACGGGGAGCTGTTTTTT

D: TRBD1
J: TRBJ1-2
size: -
V: TRBV9
CDR3: CASSVSQGADGYTF
DNA: TGTGCCAGCAGCGTAAGTCAGGGGGCGGATGGCTACACCTTC

D: -
J: TRBJ2-7
size: -
V: TRBV27
CDR3: CASSFPGQPYEQYF
DNA: TGTGCCAGCAGTTTCCCGGGACAACCGTACGAGCAGTACTTC

D: -
J: TRBJ1-1
size: -
V: TRBV9
CDR3: CASSLTGYTEAFF
DNA: TGTGCCAGCAGCTTAACAGGCTACACTGAAGCTTTCTTT

D: -
J: TRBJ2-1
size: -
V: TRBV3-1/TRBV3-2
CDR3: CASSQDLAASNEQFF
DNA: TGTGCCAGCAGCCAAGATTTGGCGGCTTCTAATGAGCAGTTCTTC

D: TRBD1
J: TRBJ1-5
size: -
V: TRBV19
CDR3: CASRLGQYSNQPQHF
DNA: TGTGCCAGTAGGCTGGGACAGTATAGCAATCAGCCCCAGCATTTT

D: TRBD1
J: TRBJ2-5
size: -
V: TRBV5-1
CDR3: CASSSGTGRRETQYF
DNA: TGCGCCAGCAGCTCCGGGACAGGACGGAGAGAGACCCAGTACTTC

D: -
J: TRBJ1-1
size: few
V: TRBV7-6
CDR3: CASSLRGHSPNTEAFF
DNA: TGTGCCAGCAGCTTACGAGGACACAGCCCGAACACTGAAGCTTTCTTT

D: TRBD1
J: TRBJ2-1
size: -
V: TRBV7-8
CDR3: CASSSGARGRRNGNEQFF
DNA: TGTGCCAGCAGCTCAGGAGCTAGGGGGCGAAGGAATGGGAATGAGCAGTTCTTC

D: TRBD1
J: TRBJ1-4
size: -
V: TRBV7-8
CDR3: CASSSLGQGGEKLFF
DNA: TGTGCCAGCAGCTCTCTCGGACAGGGGGGGGAAAAACTGTTTTTT

D: -
J: TRBJ1-2
size: few
V: TRBV19
CDR3: CASGDFLFSYGYTF
DNA: TGTGCCAGCGGGGACTTCCTCTTCTCCTATGGCTACACCTTC

D: TRBD2
J: TRBJ2-5
size: once
V: TRBV5-4
CDR3: CASSLLAARQETQYF
DNA: TGTGCCAGCAGCTTACTAGCGGCCAGGCAAGAGACCCAGTACTTC

D: -
J: TRBJ1-1
size: -
V: TRBV4-1
CDR3: CASSQVRDTEAFF
DNA: TGCGCCAGCAGCCAAGTCAGGGACACTGAAGCTTTCTTT

D: TRBD2
J: TRBJ2-1
size: -
V: TRBV7-8
CDR3: CASSLTGGVEQFF
DNA: TGTGCCAGCAGCCTTACCGGGGGGGTTGAGCAGTTCTTC

D: -
J: TRBJ1-1
size: -
V: TRBV28
CDR3: CASRTGHILEAFF
DNA: TGTGCCAGCAGGACCGGACACATACTTGAAGCTTTCTTT

D: -
J: TRBJ1-1
size: -
V: TRBV6-5
CDR3: CASSPGEGTEAFF
DNA: TGTGCCAGCAGCCCCGGGGAAGGCACTGAAGCTTTCTTT

D: -
J: TRBJ2-1
size: -
V: TRBV7-3
CDR3: CASSPHRALSYNEQFF
DNA: TGTGCCAGCAGCCCCCACAGGGCCCTCTCCTACAATGAGCAGTTCTTC